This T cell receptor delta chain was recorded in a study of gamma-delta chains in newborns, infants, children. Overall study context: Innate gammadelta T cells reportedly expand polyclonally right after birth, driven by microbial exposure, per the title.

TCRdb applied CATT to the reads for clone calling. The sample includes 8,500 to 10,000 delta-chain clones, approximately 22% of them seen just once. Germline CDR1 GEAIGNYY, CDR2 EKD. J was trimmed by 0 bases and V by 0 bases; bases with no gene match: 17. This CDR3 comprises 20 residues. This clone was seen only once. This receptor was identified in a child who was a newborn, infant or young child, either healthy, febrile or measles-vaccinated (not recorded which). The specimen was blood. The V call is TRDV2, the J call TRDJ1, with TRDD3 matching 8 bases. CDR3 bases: TGTGCCTGTGACACCCTCCCTCTCGTTAGCTGGGGGACTAACACCGATAAACTCATCTTT. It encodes CACDTLPLVSWGTNTDKLIF.